Listed below are T cell receptor beta chains from one sample, sequenced in a study of blood T cell repertoires in COVID-19. The repertoire was sequenced with immunoSEQ multiplex PCR; TCRdb's copy has only in-frame clones and lacks some. The repertoire holds some 200,000 clones, with about four fifths as singletons. Input material: PBMCs or T cells enriched from blood (not recorded which). The receptor source for this set is a woman between 45 and 60 years old with acute COVID-19. The CDR3 runs from the conserved cysteine through the conserved F or W. The order of the fields is V gene, CDR3 length, clone size, J gene, CDR3 protein. Size values are once, few and many counts, or a class for expanded clones, and some rows have none.

TRBV11-2,16,.,TRBJ2-2,CASSLAGTSLSGELFF
TRBV3-1/TRBV3-2,14,.,TRBJ2-7,CASSPSGGVYEQYF
TRBV23-1,12,.,TRBJ2-7,CASSRGQGEQYF
TRBV12-5,11,.,TRBJ2-7,CASGQGCEQYF
TRBV24-1,16,many,TRBJ2-1,CATSDERGQDGNEQFF
TRBV7-6,15,.,TRBJ2-5,CASSLAGLAGQTQYF
TRBV28,13,few,TRBJ2-7,CASSSAGAYEQYF
TRBV30,13,.,TRBJ1-2,CAWSVEGRSSYTF
TRBV5-1,15,.,TRBJ1-3,CASSSGHTSGNTIYF
TRBV7-9,14,once,TRBJ2-6,CASSSGSGANVLTF
TRBV4-3,16,few,TRBJ1-6,CASSQVSGTGASPLHF
TRBV5-5,15,.,TRBJ1-5,CASSLASGQNQPQHF
TRBV5-1,14,.,TRBJ1-1,CASSFSRGVTEAFF
TRBV23-1,14,.,TRBJ2-4,CASPWAGAKNIQYF
TRBV10-3,17,.,TRBJ2-6,CAINAGDVVSGANVLTF
TRBV5-1,15,.,TRBJ2-3,CASSLTSVLTDTQYF
TRBV5-1,16,.,TRBJ2-2,CASSLGTGGNTGELFF
TRBV4-1,13,.,TRBJ2-7,CASSQDVAYEQYF
TRBV18,16,.,TRBJ2-7,CASSPPGQGPSYEQYF
TRBV27,16,.,TRBJ2-3,CASSPVWTGGTDTQYF
TRBV24-1,14,.,TRBJ2-1,CATSETGTDNEQFF
TRBV7-9,15,.,TRBJ2-2,CASSLIGVDTGELFF
TRBV19,15,.,TRBJ2-2,CATRTSGADTGELFF
TRBV27,17,.,TRBJ2-6,CASSFQQGGAGANVLTF
TRBV7-8,19,.,TRBJ2-1,CASSLAPRTVKSSYNEQFF
TRBV7-9,14,.,TRBJ1-5,CASSLDRGDQPQHF
TRBV7-9,19,.,TRBJ2-1,CASKLRTPTGQGAYNEQFF
TRBV28,16,.,TRBJ2-1,CASSSSTSGSYNEQFF
TRBV18,19,.,TRBJ2-7,CASSPSLGATSGSSYEQYF
TRBV4-2,24,.,TRBJ2-3,CASSQLPGLAGREARLTSTDTQYF
TRBV19,13,.,TRBJ2-5,CASSTTSGGSQYF
TRBV27,16,.,TRBJ2-5,CASSPRIAGGQETQYF
TRBV11-2,16,.,TRBJ2-3,CASSLQYGLAADTQYF
TRBV7-2,16,.,TRBJ2-1,CASSLVSRSSYNEQFF
TRBV6-5,15,.,TRBJ2-3,CASIDTYLSTDTQYF
TRBV14,16,.,TRBJ2-1,CASSTTGTGAYNEQFF
TRBV12-2,17,.,TRBJ1-4,CASRLAGRGGGGEKLFF
TRBV3-1/TRBV3-2,16,.,TRBJ2-3,CASSQDFVTGADTQYF
TRBV4-3,16,.,TRBJ2-3,CASSQAVSGSADTQYF
TRBV7-7,16,.,TRBJ2-5,CASSLVPSGTQETQYF
TRBV5-1,15,.,TRBJ2-1,CASSYRGPGDNEQFF
TRBV27,17,.,TRBJ2-1,CASRWRDRPLTYNEQFF
TRBV6-5,15,many,TRBJ2-7,CASSYRREGSYEQYF
TRBV7-9,16,.,TRBJ2-3,CASSQAGTSSTDTQYF
TRBV28,13,.,TRBJ1-5,CASRDSLNQPQHF
TRBV7-2,15,once,TRBJ2-5,CASSPGGSGEETQYF
TRBV3-1/TRBV3-2,14,.,TRBJ2-1,CASSRGTSGSKRFF
TRBV6-2/TRBV6-3,16,.,TRBJ2-2,CASSSTSGRLTGELFF
TRBV7-3,13,.,TRBJ2-7,CASSLTGAYEQYF
TRBV6-6,15,.,TRBJ1-6,CASFGTDLYNSPLHF
TRBV20-1,15,.,TRBJ1-2,CSASLLSGSASGYTF
TRBV10-3,17,.,TRBJ1-3,CAISAWTGALSGNTIYF
TRBV24-1,16,few,TRBJ2-5,CATSEGLAGVIATQYF
TRBV28,13,.,TRBJ1-1,CASSPPSRGPSFF
TRBV13,14,.,TRBJ1-6,CASSLRDRGSPLHF
TRBV2,11,.,TRBJ1-1,CASSEWTEAFF
TRBV19,15,.,TRBJ1-2,CASSTPPRTGNGYTF
TRBV18,15,.,TRBJ2-1,CASPIWRGYYNEQFF
TRBV6-1,13,.,TRBJ1-2,CASSEGPGYGYTF
TRBV7-2,14,once,TRBJ2-7,CASSLTGVDYEQYF